This T cell receptor beta chain was sequenced for a study of vaccination and CD4 T cells after COVID-19 (dated 2022 in TCRdb). Regarding the complete study: Convalescent patients had a positive SARS-CoV-2 result on nasal swab PCR, and of these patients, nine had mild disease and one had severe disease. Post-COVID blood samples from convalescent patients were collected a median of approximately 93 days after diagnosis, with a range of about 35 to 161 days. The time from the second vaccine dose to post-vaccine blood sampling had a median of roughly 72 days and ranged from about 12 to 250 days. Culture stimuli were overlapping spike peptide pools from SARS-CoV-2 and from the common cold coronaviruses HCoV-NL63, HCoV-OC43 and HCoV-229E. Participants received two doses of either the Pfizer-BioNTech BNT162b2 vaccine (n=8) or the Moderna mRNA-1273 vaccine (n=2). In more than eight COVID-19 convalescent patients and 4 infection-naive healthy vaccine recipients, researchers compared the spike-specific CD4+ TCR repertoire from before mRNA vaccination with the repertoire from after. The convalescent cohort included six males and four females, with two Hispanic individuals, seven Caucasians, two Asians and one multiracial person. Control cultures received a CEFX viral epitope pool as the positive control, an HIV-1 Nef peptide pool as the negative control, or no peptide.

Points the paper makes about the study in general: Nearly all vaccine-specific clones in convalescent patients (304 of 307) were mono-reactive for SARS-CoV-2 spike rather than cross-reactive with common cold coronaviruses. Among the post-vaccine SARS-CoV-2-reactive clones in convalescent patients, a median approximately 90% showed up only after vaccination, which suggests vaccine-specific priming. Although the median number of SARS-CoV-2-reactive clonotypes went up from roughly 22 after infection to 30 to 45 after vaccination, the increase was not significant. Relatively few convalescent patients were included in the study, and early timepoints after natural infection were not analyzed.

V and J lose 0 bases and 2 bases, and a span of 8 bases separates them. For CDR1 and CDR2, the germline V gene (reference sequence) lists GTSNPN and SVGIG. Including the terminal cysteine and phenylalanine, the CDR3 comprises 15 residues. The kept DNA is CDR3 alone, 45 bases in frame from the first base. A word on this clonotype: Its antigen remains unidentified. Base-call qualities are not available, and no considerably larger clone is one nucleotide away.

Interpreted using the paper, the treatment or condition label stands for: approximately 9-day PBMC culture with coronavirus spike peptide pools or control peptides (ViraFEST assay). To expand antigen-specific T cells with peptide pools and then pick out the expanded clonotypes through TCR sequencing, the study relied on the ViraFEST assay. Positive SARS-CoV-2 PCR tests in the convalescent patients dated from March to December 2020, before Alpha, Beta and Delta variants emerged in the United States. Each well held approximately 2 million PBMCs cultured in IMDM containing roughly 5% human AB serum and around 9.2 IU/ml IL-2, with about 10 ug/ml peptide pools added. Half of the culture medium was replaced with fresh IL-2-containing medium on days 3 and 7. Once the cells had been in culture for about 10 days, the EasySep CD4+ T cell isolation kit was used to isolate CD4+ T cells by negative selection. PBMCs were separated from whole blood using Ficoll-Paque Plus gradient centrifugation and then either used fresh or cryopreserved at -140C. In general, triplicate wells were set up for every culture condition.

Libraries were constructed by PCR. DNA from cultured CD4+ T cells underwent TCR sequencing with the Oncomine TCR Beta short-read assay at the Johns Hopkins FTIC core. Genomic DNA was extracted from the cultured CD4+ T cells with the QIAamp micro DNA kit. The Oncomine TCR Beta libraries from cultured CD4+ T cells were pooled using unique dual indexes and then sequenced on an Illumina iSeq 100. The paper's data handling went like this. Non-productive sequences were removed, and CDR3s not starting with C, not ending with F or W, or shorter than 7 amino acids were discarded. Antigen-specific clonotypes were identified with the MANAFEST web application by comparing peptide-stimulated wells with reference and other culture wells. An FDR below 0.05, an odds ratio above 5, and a productive frequency above 0.1% in at least two of three replicate wells were required for clones to be considered positive. Cross-reactive clonotypes were defined as significantly expanded in both SARS-CoV-2 spike wells and at least one common cold coronavirus spike condition. Levenshtein distances (stringdist) and unrooted phylogenetic trees (ape) in R version 3.6.1 were used to assess CDR3 homology. Using fastp trimming at Q25 and MiXCR clonotype assembly, TCRdb reanalyzed the public sequencing data and kept in-frame beta chains. A single entry per CDR3 protein holds the most common genes and DNA from its merged rows. The V and J calls follow TCRdb's processing rather than the paper's. This sample holds roughly 12,000 distinct CDR3 sequences; around half were observed only once. In total, the top ten clones hold 15% of the sample.

Sequencing used CD4+ T cells from blood, cultured in vitro. The V and J genes are TRBV30 and TRBJ2-6; too little of a D gene remains to name it. The sequence came from a human donor who had recovered from COVID-19. The DNA is as follows: TGTGCCTGGAGTGTGGGTACTACTGGGGCCAACGTCCTGACTTTC. Its translation is CAWSVGTTGANVLTF.